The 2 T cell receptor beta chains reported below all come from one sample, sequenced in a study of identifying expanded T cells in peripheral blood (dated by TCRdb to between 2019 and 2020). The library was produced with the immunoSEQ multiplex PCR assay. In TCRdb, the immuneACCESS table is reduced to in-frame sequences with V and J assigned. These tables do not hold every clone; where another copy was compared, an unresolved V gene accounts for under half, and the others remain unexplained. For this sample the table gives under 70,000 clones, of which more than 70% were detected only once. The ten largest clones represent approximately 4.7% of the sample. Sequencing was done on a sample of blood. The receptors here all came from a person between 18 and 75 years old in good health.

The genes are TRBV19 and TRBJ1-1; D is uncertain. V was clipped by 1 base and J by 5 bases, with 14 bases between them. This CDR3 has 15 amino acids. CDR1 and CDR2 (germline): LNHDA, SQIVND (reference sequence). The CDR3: CASSIGAGGGTEAFF. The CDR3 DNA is TGTGCCAGTAGTATAGGGGCAGGTGGCGGGACTGAAGCTTTCTTT.

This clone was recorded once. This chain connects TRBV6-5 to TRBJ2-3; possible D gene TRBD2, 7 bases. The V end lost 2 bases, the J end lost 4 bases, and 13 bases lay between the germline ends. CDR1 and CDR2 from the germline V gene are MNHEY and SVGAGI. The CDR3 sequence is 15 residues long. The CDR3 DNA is TGTGCCAGCAGTTACGCGGGGGCCGGGGCAGATACGCAGTATTTT. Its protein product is CASSYAGAGADTQYF.